The clone carrying this TCR beta chain was detected a few times. Antigen specificity is unknown. This CDR3 has 12 residues. The junction had 2 bases not matched to a gene; V was cut back by 3 bases and J by 10 bases. CDR1 ENHRY and CDR2 SYGVKD come from the germline V gene. The sample comes from a study of T cell repertoires in cytomegalovirus infection. Across the whole study: As its CMV epitopes, the study selected recently identified HLA-C-restricted and well-studied HLA-B-restricted targets. The public TCR beta signatures pointed to both CMV infection and matching HLA type. Study observations and caveats: Dominating the ex vivo response were HLA-C-restricted CMV-specific TCR beta clonotypes. Frequencies of public TCR beta families were cumulated, and this identified carriers of CMV plus the relevant HLA.

TCRdb re-called the reads with MiXCR, one entry per CDR3 protein. The profile covers some 480,000 distinct CDR3 sequences, with 33% appearing a single time and 15% to 20% taken by the ten largest. Sequencing used cultured PBMCs, obtained from culture after CMV antigen stimulation. This TCR derives from a human donor in good health (CMV status not recorded). Some clones in this sample may be carry-over from other donors' samples. This chain connects TRBV10-3 to TRBJ2-1; 8 positions agree with TRBD2. CDR3 in DNA: TGTGCCATCAGTGACCAGCGGGAGGAGCAGTTCTTC. Protein: CAISDQREEQFF.